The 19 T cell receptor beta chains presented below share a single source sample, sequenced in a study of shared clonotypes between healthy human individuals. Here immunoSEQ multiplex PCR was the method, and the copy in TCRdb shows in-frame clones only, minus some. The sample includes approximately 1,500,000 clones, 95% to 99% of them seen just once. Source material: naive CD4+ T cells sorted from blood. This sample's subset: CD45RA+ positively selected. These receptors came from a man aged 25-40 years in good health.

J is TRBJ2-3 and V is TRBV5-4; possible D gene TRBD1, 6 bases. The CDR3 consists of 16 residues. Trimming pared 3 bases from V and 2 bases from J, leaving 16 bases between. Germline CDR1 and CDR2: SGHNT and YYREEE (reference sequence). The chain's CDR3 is CASSSIQGKVTDTQYF. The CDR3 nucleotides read TGTGCCAGCAGCTCTATACAGGGAAAGGTCACAGATACGCAGTATTTT.

The CDR3 reads CASSATLAGNTGELFF. The DNA of the CDR3 is TGTGCCAGCAGCGCAACTCTAGCGGGGAACACCGGGGAGCTGTTTTTT. The chain couples TRBV9 to TRBJ2-2; TRBD2 agrees at 8 bases. The ends lost 3 bases at V and 1 base at J; junction bases unmatched: 5. Germline assignment: CDR1 SGDLS and CDR2 YYNGEE. This CDR3 has 16 residues.

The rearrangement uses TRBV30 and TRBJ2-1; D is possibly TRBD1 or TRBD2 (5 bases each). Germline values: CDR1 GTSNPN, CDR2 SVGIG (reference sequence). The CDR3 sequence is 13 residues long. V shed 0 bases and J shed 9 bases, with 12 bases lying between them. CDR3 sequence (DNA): TGTGCCTGGAGTGTGGGGGATCCCAGTGAGCAGTTCTTC. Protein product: CAWSVGDPSEQFF.

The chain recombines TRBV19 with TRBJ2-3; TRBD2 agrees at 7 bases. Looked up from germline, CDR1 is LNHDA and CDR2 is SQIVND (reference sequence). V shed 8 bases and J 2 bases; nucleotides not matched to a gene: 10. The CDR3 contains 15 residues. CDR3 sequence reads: CASSRLADNTDTQYF. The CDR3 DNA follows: TGTGCCAGTTCACGACTAGCTGATAACACAGATACGCAGTATTTT.

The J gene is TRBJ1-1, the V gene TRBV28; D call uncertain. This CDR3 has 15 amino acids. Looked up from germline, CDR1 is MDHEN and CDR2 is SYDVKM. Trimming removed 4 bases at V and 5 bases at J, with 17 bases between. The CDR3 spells CASSSLLPRGTEAFF. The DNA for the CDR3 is TGTGCCAGCAGTTCTCTTCTGCCCAGAGGTACTGAAGCTTTCTTT.

Here the CDR3 reads CASRSGREADTQYF. The DNA of the CDR3 is TGTGCCAGCAGGAGCGGGAGGGAAGCAGATACGCAGTATTTT. The chain is built from TRBV7-2 and TRBJ2-3, with 10 bases fitting TRBD2. The CDR3 length is 14 residues. CDR1 SGHTA and CDR2 FQGNSA come from the germline V gene. The V gene end was trimmed by 6 bases and the J gene end by 4 bases; junction bases not matched to a gene: 4.

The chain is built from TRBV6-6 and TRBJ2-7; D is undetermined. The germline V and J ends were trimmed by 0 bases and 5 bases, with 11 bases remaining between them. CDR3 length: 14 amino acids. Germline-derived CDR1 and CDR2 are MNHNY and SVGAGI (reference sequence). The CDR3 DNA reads TGTGCCAGCAGTTACTCTGAGCTTGGGAACGAGCAGTACTTC. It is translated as CASSYSELGNEQYF.

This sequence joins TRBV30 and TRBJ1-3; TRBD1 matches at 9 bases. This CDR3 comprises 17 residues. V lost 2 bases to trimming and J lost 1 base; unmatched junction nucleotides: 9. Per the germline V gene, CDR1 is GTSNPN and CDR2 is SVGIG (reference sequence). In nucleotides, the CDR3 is TGTGCCTGGAGTTTTAAGACAGGGGGGTTTTCTGGAAACACCATATATTTT. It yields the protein CAWSFKTGGFSGNTIYF.

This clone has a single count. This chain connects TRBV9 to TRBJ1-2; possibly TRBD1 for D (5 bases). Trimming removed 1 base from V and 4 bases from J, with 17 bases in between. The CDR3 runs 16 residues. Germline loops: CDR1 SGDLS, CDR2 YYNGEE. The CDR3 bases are TGTGCCAGCAGCGTACTCGACAGAAATATGGGCTATGGCTACACCTTC. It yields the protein CASSVLDRNMGYGYTF.

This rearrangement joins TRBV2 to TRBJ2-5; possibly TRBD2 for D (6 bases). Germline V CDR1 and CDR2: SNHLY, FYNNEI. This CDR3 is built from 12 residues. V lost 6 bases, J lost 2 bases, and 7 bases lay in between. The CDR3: CASRGLQETQYF. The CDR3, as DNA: TGTGCCAGCAGGGGACTGCAAGAGACCCAGTACTTC.

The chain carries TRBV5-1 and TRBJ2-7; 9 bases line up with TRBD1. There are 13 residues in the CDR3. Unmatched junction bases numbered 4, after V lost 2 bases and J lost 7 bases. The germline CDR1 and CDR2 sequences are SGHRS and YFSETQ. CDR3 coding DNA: TGCGCCAGCAGCTTCGGGACAGGGCAGGAGCAGTACTTC. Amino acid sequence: CASSFGTGQEQYF.

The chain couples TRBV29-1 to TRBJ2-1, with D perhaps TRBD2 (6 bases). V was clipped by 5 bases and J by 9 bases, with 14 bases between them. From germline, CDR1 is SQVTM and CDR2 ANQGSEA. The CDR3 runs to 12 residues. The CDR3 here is CSVHGGYGEQFF. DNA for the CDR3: TGCAGCGTTCATGGAGGGTACGGTGAGCAGTTCTTC.

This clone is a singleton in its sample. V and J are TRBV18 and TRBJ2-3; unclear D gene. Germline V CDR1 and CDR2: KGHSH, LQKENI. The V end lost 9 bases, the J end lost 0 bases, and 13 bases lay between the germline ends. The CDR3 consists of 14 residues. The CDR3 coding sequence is TGTGCCAGTTTGGGCAGAATGAGCACAGATACGCAGTATTTT. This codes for CASLGRMSTDTQYF.

The chain's CDR3 is CATSRESGVAGYEQYF. CDR3 DNA sequence: TGTGCCACCAGCAGAGAGAGCGGGGTGGCGGGATACGAGCAGTACTTC. The chain links TRBV15 to TRBJ2-7; 7 bases line up with TRBD2. CDR1 is LNHNV and CDR2 is YYDKDF in the germline V gene (reference sequence). This CDR3 comprises 16 residues. J was trimmed by 4 bases and V by 0 bases; bases with no gene match: 9. The variable domain in full, with the rest retrieved from reference TRBV15 and TRBJ2-7, is DAMVIQNPRYQVTQFGKPVTLSCSQTLNHNVMYWYQQKSSQAPKLLFHYYDKDFNNEADTPDNFQSRRPNTSFCFLDIRSPGLGDTAMYLCATSRESGVAGYEQYFGPGTRLTVT.

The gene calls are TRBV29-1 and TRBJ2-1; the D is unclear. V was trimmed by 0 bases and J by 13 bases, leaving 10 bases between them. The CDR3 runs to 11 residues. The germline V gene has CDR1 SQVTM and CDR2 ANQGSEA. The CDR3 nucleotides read TGCAGCGTTGAAGATCGGTTCTACCAGTTCTTC. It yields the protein CSVEDRFYQFF.

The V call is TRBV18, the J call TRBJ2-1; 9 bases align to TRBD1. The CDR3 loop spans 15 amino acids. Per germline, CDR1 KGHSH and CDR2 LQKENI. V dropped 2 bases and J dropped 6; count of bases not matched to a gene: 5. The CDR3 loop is CASSPYRGRGNEQFF. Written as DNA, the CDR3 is TGTGCCAGCTCACCATACAGGGGGCGAGGCAATGAGCAGTTCTTC.

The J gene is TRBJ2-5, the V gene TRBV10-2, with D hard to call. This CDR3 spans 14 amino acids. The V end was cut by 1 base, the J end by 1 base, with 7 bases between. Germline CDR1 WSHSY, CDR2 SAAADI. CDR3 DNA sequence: TGCGCCAGCAGTGAGTGGGCAGCCCAAGAGACCCAGTACTTC. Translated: CASSEWAAQETQYF.

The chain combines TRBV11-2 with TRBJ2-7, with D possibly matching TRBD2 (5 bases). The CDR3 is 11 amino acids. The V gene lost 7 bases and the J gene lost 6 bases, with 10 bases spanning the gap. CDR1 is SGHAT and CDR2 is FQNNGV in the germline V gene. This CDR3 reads CASTPGGEQYF. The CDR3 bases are TGTGCCAGCACCCCTGGAGGCGAGCAGTACTTC.

In nucleotides, the CDR3 is TGTGCCAGCAGTGATATATACGAGCAGTACTTC. Translating gives CASSDIYEQYF. This chain joins TRBV25-1 and TRBJ2-7; no reliable D call. V lost 3 bases to trimming and J lost 4 bases, with 4 bases between them. This CDR3 is built from 11 residues. Per the germline V gene, CDR1 is MGHDK and CDR2 is SYGVNS.